This TCR beta chain was obtained from a study of blood T cell repertoires in COVID-19. As for the study in general: Italy, Spain and the United States were the sources of the convalescent and acute COVID-19 samples.

This clone occurred a few times. The repertoire was sequenced with immunoSEQ multiplex PCR; TCRdb's copy has only in-frame clones and lacks some. The sample carries 150,000 to 200,000 clones, around two thirds recorded once. Germline V gene lookup returns CDR1 SNHLY and CDR2 FYNNEI. The CDR3 extends over 16 amino acids. With V trimmed by 5 bases and J by 4 bases, 13 bases remained unmatched. The genes are TRBV2 and TRBJ1-1; TRBD1 matches 7 bases. The receptor was isolated from a woman aged 80 or over with acute or convalescent COVID-19. The sequenced sample was peripheral blood. The CDR3 DNA reads as TGTGCCAGCAGTACAGCCCACAGGGGTTATGGCACTGAAGCTTTCTTT. This sequence encodes CASSTAHRGYGTEAFF.